This T cell receptor (beta chain) was found in a study of long-term antiretroviral therapy in people with HIV. The authors ran the immunoSEQ assay, v3.0, at survey level. Sequencing was performed with immunoSEQ multiplex PCR; in TCRdb, only in-frame clones are kept and a portion is missing. The table has around 30,000 clones, approximately 96% seen once; the top ten hold around 2%. Regarding this clone: Its specificity is not known.

Trimming took 2 bases from V and 6 from J; bases not matched to a gene: 9. Germline V gene data show CDR1 as SEHNR and CDR2 as FQNEAQ (reference sequence). The length of the CDR3 is 15 residues. Study conclusions and caveats: Spans of CDR3 length were tighter for HIV repertoires than for controls. Diversity measured after ART increased yet remained under transplant donor controls.

The specimen was unsorted PBMCs, collected around 6.6 years after starting antiretroviral therapy. This clonotype was sampled from a man under 40 with HIV. The chain carries TRBV7-9 and TRBJ1-2, with 7 bases fitting TRBD1. CDR3 bases: TGTGCCAGCAGCTTACTTAACAGGGGAGGCGATGGCTACACCTTC. This gives the protein CASSLLNRGGDGYTF.